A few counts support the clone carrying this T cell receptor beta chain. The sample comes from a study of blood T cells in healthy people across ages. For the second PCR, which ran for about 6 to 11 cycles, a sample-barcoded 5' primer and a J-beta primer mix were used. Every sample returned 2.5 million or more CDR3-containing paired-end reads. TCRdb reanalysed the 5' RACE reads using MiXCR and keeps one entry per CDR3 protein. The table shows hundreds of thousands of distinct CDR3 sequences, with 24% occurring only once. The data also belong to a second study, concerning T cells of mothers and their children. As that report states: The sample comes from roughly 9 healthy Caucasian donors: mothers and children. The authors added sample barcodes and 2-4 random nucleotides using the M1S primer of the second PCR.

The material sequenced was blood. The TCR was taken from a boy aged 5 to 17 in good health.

The CDR3 DNA follows: TGTGCCAGCAGTGACGCGGACAGGGAAGAGACCCAGTACTTC. Protein product: CASSDADREETQYF. This chain connects TRBV6-1 to TRBJ2-5; 8 bases agree with TRBD1. CDR3 length equals 14 residues. CDR1 and CDR2 (germline): MNHNS, SASEGT. Trimming removed 3 bases from V and 3 bases from J; junction bases left unmatched: 3.